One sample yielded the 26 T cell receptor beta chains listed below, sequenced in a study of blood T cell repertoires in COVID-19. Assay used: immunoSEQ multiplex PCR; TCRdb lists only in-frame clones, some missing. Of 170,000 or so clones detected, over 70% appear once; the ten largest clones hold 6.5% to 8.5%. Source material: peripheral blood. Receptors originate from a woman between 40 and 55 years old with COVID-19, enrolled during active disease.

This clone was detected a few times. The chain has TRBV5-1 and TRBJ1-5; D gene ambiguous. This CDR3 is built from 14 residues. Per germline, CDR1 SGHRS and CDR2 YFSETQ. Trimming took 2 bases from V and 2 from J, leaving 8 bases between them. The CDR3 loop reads CASSFGQGNQPQHF. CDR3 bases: TGCGCCAGCAGCTTCGGCCAGGGCAATCAGCCCCAGCATTTT. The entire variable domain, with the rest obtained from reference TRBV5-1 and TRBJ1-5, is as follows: KAGVTQTPRYLIKTRGQQVTLSCSPISGHRSVSWYQQTPGQGLQFLFEYFSETQRNKGNFPGRFSGRQFSNSRSEMNVSTLELGDSALYLCASSFGQGNQPQHFGDGTRLSIL.

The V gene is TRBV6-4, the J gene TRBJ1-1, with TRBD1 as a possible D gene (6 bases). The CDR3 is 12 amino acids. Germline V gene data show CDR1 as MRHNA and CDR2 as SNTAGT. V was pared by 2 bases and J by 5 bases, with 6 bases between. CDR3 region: CASSDQGTEAFF. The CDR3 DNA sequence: TGTGCCAGCAGTGACCAGGGGACTGAAGCTTTCTTT.

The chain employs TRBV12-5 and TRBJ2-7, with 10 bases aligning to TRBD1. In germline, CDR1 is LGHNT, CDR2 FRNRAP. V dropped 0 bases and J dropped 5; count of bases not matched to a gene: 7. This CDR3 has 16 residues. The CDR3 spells CASGLVVGTGAHEQYF. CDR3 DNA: TGTGCTAGTGGTTTGGTCGTTGGGACAGGGGCCCACGAGCAGTACTTC.

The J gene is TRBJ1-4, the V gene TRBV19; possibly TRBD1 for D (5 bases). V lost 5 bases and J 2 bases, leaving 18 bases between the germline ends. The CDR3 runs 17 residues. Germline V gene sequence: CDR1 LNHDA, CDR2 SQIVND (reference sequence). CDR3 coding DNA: TGTGCCAGTAGTGACCAAGGGGCTCGGGTCACTAATGAAAAACTGTTTTTT. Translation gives CASSDQGARVTNEKLFF. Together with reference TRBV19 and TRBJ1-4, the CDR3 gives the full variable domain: DGGITQSPKYLFRKEGQNVTLSCEQNLNHDAMYWYRQDPGQGLRLIYYSQIVNDFQKGDIAEGYSVSREKKESFPLTVTSAQKNPTAFYLCASSDQGARVTNEKLFFGSGTQLSVL.

The CDR3: CASSLTAGGLDTQYF. The CDR3 coding sequence is TGCGCCAGCAGCTTGACAGCGGGGGGGCTAGATACGCAGTATTTT. This chain uses TRBV5-1 with TRBJ2-3; 10 bases line up with TRBD2. This CDR3 has 15 amino acids. V shed 1 base, J shed 5 bases, and the junction held 4 bases outside the gene matches. The germline V gene encodes CDR1 SGHRS and CDR2 YFSETQ. Using reference TRBV5-1 and TRBJ2-3 for the parts outside the CDR3, the full variable domain is KAGVTQTPRYLIKTRGQQVTLSCSPISGHRSVSWYQQTPGQGLQFLFEYFSETQRNKGNFPGRFSGRQFSNSRSEMNVSTLELGDSALYLCASSLTAGGLDTQYFGPGTRLTVL.

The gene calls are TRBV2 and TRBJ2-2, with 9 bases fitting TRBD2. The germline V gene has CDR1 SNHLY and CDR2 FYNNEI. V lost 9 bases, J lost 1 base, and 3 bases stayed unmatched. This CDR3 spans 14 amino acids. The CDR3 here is CASLSGGNTGELFF. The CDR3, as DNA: TGTGCCAGTCTTAGCGGGGGGAACACCGGGGAGCTGTTTTTT. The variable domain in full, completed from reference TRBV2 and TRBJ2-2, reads EPEVTQTPSHQVTQMGQEVILRCVPISNHLYFYWYRQILGQKVEFLVSFYNNEISEKSEIFDDQFSVERPDGSNFTLKIRSTKLEDSAMYFCASLSGGNTGELFFGEGSRLTVL.

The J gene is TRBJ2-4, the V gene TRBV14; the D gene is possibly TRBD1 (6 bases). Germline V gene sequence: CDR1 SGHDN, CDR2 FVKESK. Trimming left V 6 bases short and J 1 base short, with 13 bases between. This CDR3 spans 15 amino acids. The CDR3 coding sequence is TGTGCCAGCAGTAGATCTCAGGGGGCCAAAAACATTCAGTACTTC. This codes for CASSRSQGAKNIQYF.

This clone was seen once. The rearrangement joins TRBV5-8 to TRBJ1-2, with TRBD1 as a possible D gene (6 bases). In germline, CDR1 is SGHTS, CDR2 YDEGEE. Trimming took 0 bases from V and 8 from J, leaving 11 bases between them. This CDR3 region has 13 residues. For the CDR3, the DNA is TGTGCCAGCAGCTTGGCCAGGGGAAGGGGCTACACCTTC. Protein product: CASSLARGRGYTF. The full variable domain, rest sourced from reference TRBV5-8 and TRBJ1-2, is EAGVTQSPTHLIKTRGQQATLRCSPISGHTSVYWYQQALGLGLQFLLWYDEGEERNRGNFPPRFSGRQFPNYSSELNVNALELEDSALYLCASSLARGRGYTFGSGTRLTVV.

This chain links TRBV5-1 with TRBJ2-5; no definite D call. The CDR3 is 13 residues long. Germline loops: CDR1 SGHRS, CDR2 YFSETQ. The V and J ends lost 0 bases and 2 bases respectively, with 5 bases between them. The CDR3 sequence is CASSLARQETQYF. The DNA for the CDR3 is TGCGCCAGCAGCTTGGCCCGGCAAGAGACCCAGTACTTC. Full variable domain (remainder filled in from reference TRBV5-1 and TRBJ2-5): KAGVTQTPRYLIKTRGQQVTLSCSPISGHRSVSWYQQTPGQGLQFLFEYFSETQRNKGNFPGRFSGRQFSNSRSEMNVSTLELGDSALYLCASSLARQETQYFGPGTRLLVL.

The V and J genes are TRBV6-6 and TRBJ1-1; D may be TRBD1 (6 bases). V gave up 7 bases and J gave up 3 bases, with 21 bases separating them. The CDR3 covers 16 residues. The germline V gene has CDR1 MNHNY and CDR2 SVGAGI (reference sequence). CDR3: CASTITPTGRDTEAFF. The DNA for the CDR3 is TGTGCCAGCACTATCACCCCCACAGGGAGGGACACTGAAGCTTTCTTT.

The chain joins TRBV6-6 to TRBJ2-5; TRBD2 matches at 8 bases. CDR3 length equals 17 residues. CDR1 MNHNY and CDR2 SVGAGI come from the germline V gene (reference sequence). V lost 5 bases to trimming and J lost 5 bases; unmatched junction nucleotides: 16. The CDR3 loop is CASSPRLAGWAGETQYF. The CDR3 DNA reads TGTGCCAGCAGTCCAAGGTTAGCGGGATGGGCCGGGGAGACCCAGTACTTC.

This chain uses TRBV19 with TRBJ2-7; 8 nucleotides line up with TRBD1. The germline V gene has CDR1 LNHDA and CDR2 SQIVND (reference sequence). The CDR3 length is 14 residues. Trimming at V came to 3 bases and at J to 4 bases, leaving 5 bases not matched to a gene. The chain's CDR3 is CASSIGQGRYEQYF. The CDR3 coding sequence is TGTGCCAGTAGTATTGGACAGGGCCGTTACGAGCAGTACTTC.

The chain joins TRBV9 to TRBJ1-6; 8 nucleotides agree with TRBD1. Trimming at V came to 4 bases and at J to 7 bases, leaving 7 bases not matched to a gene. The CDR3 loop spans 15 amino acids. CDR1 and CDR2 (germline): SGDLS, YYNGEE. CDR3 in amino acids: CASSLETGANSPLHF. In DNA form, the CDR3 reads TGTGCCAGCAGCCTCGAGACAGGGGCCAATTCACCCCTCCACTTT.

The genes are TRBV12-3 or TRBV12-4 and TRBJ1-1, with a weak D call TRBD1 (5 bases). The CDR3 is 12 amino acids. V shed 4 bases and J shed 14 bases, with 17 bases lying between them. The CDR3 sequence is CASSSPWGMLFF. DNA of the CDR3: TGTGCCAGCAGTTCCCCATGGGGCATGTTGTTCTTT.

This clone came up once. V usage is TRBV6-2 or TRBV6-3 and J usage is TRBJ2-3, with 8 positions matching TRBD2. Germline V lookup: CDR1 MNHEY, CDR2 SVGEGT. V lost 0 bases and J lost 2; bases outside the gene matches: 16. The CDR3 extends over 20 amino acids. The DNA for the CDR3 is TGTGCCAGCAGTTACTCGACGGGCTCTGGGGAAGCGGGAGACACAGATACGCAGTATTTT. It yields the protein CASSYSTGSGEAGDTDTQYF.

As DNA, the CDR3 is TGCGCCAGCAGCTCGGACGGGGGGGCTACTAATGAAAAACTGTTTTTT. This codes for CASSSDGGATNEKLFF. The chain combines TRBV5-1 with TRBJ1-4; maybe TRBD1 (6 bases). The length of the CDR3 is 16 residues. Trimming shortened V by 3 bases and J by 2 bases, and 14 bases separated the two germline ends. Per germline, CDR1 SGHRS and CDR2 YFSETQ.

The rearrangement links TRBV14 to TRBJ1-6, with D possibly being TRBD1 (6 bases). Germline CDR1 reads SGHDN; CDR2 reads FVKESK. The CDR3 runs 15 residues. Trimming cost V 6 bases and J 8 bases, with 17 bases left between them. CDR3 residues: CASSLTGSGYSPLHF. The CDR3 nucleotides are TGTGCCAGCAGTCTAACAGGGTCCGGGTATTCACCCCTCCACTTT.

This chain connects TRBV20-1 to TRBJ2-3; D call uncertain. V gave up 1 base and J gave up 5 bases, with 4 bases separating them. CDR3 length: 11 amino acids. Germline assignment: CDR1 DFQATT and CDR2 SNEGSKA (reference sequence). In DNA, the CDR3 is TGCAGTGCTAGAGCGGTAGATACGCAGTATTTT. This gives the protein CSARAVDTQYF.

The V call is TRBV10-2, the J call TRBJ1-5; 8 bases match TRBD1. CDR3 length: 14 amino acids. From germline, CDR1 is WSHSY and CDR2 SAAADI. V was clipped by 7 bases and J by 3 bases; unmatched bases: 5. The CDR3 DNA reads TGCGCCAGCACCCCGGGACAGGTCAATCAGCCCCAGCATTTT. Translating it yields CASTPGQVNQPQHF.

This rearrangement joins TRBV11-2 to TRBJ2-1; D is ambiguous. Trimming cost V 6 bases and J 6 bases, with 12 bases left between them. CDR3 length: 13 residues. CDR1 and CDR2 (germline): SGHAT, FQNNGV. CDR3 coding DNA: TGTGCCAGCAGTGCCCGGCAGGTCAATGAGCAGTTCTTC. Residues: CASSARQVNEQFF.

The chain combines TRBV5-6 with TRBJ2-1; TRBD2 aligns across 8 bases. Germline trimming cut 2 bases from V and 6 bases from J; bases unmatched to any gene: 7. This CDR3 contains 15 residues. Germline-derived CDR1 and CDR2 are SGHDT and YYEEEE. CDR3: CASSFWAGGLNEQFF. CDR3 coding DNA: TGTGCCAGCAGCTTTTGGGCGGGGGGCCTCAATGAGCAGTTCTTC.

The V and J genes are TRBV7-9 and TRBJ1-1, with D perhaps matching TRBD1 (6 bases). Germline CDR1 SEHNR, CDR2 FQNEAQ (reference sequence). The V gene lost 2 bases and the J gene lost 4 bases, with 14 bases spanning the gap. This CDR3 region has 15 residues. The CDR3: CASSLKPGVITEAFF. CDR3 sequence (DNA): TGTGCCAGCAGCTTAAAGCCAGGGGTAATCACTGAAGCTTTCTTT. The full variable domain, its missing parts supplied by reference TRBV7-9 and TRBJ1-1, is DTGVSQNPRHKITKRGQNVTFRCDPISEHNRLYWYRQTLGQGPEFLTYFQNEAQLEKSRLLSDRFSAERPKGSFSTLEIQRTEQGDSAMYLCASSLKPGVITEAFFGQGTRLTVV.

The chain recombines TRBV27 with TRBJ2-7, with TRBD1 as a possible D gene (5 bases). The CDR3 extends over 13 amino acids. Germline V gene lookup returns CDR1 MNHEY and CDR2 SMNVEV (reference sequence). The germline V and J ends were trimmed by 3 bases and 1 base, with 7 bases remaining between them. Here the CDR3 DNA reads TGTGCCAGCAGTTTGGGGCTATCCTACGAGCAGTACTTC. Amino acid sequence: CASSLGLSYEQYF.

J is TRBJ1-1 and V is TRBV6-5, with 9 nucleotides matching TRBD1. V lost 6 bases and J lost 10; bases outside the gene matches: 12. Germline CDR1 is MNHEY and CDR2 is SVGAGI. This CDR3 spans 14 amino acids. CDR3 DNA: TGTGCCAGCAGAGTAGGGACAGGGTACGAGGGAGCTTTCTTT. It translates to CASRVGTGYEGAFF.

The CDR3 loop is CASSESAGTNQPQHF. The CDR3, as DNA: TGTGCCAGCAGTGAATCAGCAGGAACTAATCAGCCCCAGCATTTT. The gene calls are TRBV2 and TRBJ1-5; D gene uncertain. In germline, CDR1 is SNHLY, CDR2 FYNNEI. The CDR3 covers 15 residues. Trimming took off 2 bases at V and 4 bases at J, with 12 bases between the two ends. Together with reference TRBV2 and TRBJ1-5, the CDR3 gives the full variable domain: EPEVTQTPSHQVTQMGQEVILRCVPISNHLYFYWYRQILGQKVEFLVSFYNNEISEKSEIFDDQFSVERPDGSNFTLKIRSTKLEDSAMYFCASSESAGTNQPQHFGDGTRLSIL.

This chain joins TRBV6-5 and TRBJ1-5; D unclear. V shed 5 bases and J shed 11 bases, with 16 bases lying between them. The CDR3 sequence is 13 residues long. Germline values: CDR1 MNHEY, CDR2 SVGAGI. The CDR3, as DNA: TGTGCCAGCAGTCCCACCGACACCCAAGCCCAGCATTTT. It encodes CASSPTDTQAQHF.